A single sample is the source of the 6 T cell receptor beta chains below, sequenced in a study of regulatory T cells in long-lasting Graves disease. The time point: persistent/refractory GD, antithyroid drugs over 5 years with positive TRAb. The TCR library was made from RNA extracted from PBMCs. TCR beta libraries were built with iRepertoire HTBI primers and Arm-PCR of CDR3 regions. TCRdb re-derived calls from the multiplex PCR reads in MiXCR, one entry per CDR3 protein. Here the sample spans 700,000 or so distinct CDR3 sequences, roughly 30% being singletons. This sample comprised peripheral blood mononuclear cells (PBMCs), obtained when the disease was refractory, from a patient treated with antithyroid drugs. These TCRs come from a female donor with Graves disease.

This clonotype has just a few counts. This rearrangement joins TRBV20-1 to TRBJ2-7, with 8 bases that match TRBD2. V trimming: 6 bases; J trimming: 6 bases; junction bases outside the gene matches: 16. In germline, CDR1 is DFQATT, CDR2 SNEGSKA (reference sequence). The CDR3 totals 15 residues. Here the CDR3 reads CSATPLGLGGFEQYF. CDR3 sequence (DNA): TGCAGTGCAACCCCCCTGGGACTAGGAGGTTTCGAGCAGTACTTC.

This chain links TRBV2 with TRBJ2-3; 13 bases map to TRBD2. Germline CDR1 SNHLY, CDR2 FYNNEI. CDR3 length: 16 residues. Trimming took 6 bases from V and 2 from J; bases not matched to a gene: 5. The CDR3 sequence is CASRGGLAGFTDTQYF. Written as DNA, the CDR3 is TGTGCCAGCAGGGGGGGACTAGCGGGATTCACAGATACGCAGTATTTT.

This chain connects TRBV27 to TRBJ2-3; no clear D gene. Looked up from germline, CDR1 is MNHEY and CDR2 is SMNVEV (reference sequence). The CDR3 loop spans 14 amino acids. Trimming removed 5 bases at V and 4 bases at J, with 13 bases between. The CDR3 DNA sequence: TGTGCCAGCAGTCAAAGACCCGCTCCAGATACGCAGTATTTT. Residues: CASSQRPAPDTQYF.

Only a few counts were recorded for this clonotype. The V gene is TRBV12-3 or TRBV12-4, the J gene TRBJ1-2; D possibly corresponds to TRBD1 (6 bases). V lost 2 bases and J lost 3, with 16 bases in between. This CDR3 has 16 residues. The CDR3 DNA follows: TGTGCCAGCAGTTTAAATCCCCAGGGGTGGGACTATGGCTACACCTTC. Its translation: CASSLNPQGWDYGYTF.

This clonotype was detected ten times or more. The chain couples TRBV6-1 to TRBJ2-7; a possible D gene is TRBD1 (5 bases). This CDR3 region has 15 residues. In germline, CDR1 is MNHNS, CDR2 SASEGT. Trimming stripped 5 bases from V and 1 base from J, with 15 bases between. The CDR3 region is CASSHGHPRSYEQYF. CDR3 bases: TGTGCCAGCAGTCACGGACACCCTCGATCCTACGAGCAGTACTTC.

This clonotype appeared a few times. The V and J genes are TRBV12-5 and TRBJ2-1; D is undetermined. The CDR3 is made up of 15 amino acids. V was shortened by 0 bases and J by 2 bases, with 8 bases between the two germline ends. Per the germline V gene, CDR1 is LGHNT and CDR2 is FRNRAP. CDR3: CASGLVRLAYNEQFF. The CDR3 nucleotides read TGTGCTAGTGGTTTGGTAAGATTAGCCTACAATGAGCAGTTCTTC.